This T cell receptor (beta chain) was profiled in a study of cytomegalovirus exposure and HLA in healthy donors. General observations from the study: Several V segments, TRBV6-2 and TRBV6-3 among them, could not be told apart and were dropped. Investigators reported about 160 TCR beta chains as tied to cytomegalovirus. Highly shared sequence variants in one cluster were likely a sequencing artifact. Several of the most significant clusters were apparently associated with common viral pathogens in a later analysis.

V lost 3 bases and J lost 5; bases outside the gene matches: 6. The germline V gene has CDR1 MNHEY and CDR2 SVGAGI. The CDR3 length is 14 residues. Details on this clone: Its matching antigen is unknown.

The study ran its PCR with 60 Vbeta and 13 Jbeta primers. Using immunoSEQ multiplex PCR, the repertoire was profiled, and TCRdb retains in-frame clones only, with some absent. The repertoire includes 120,000 to 150,000 clones, roughly 78% of them detected once, and roughly 3.1% sits in the top ten. The clonotype comes from a man aged 35 to 55 in good health and CMV-seropositive. The V call is TRBV6-5, the J call TRBJ1-1, with 7 bases identical to TRBD1. The sample was PBMCs. The CDR3 DNA reads TGTGCCAGCAGTTATGCAGGGGGTAAGACTGAAGCTTTCTTT. Protein: CASSYAGGKTEAFF.